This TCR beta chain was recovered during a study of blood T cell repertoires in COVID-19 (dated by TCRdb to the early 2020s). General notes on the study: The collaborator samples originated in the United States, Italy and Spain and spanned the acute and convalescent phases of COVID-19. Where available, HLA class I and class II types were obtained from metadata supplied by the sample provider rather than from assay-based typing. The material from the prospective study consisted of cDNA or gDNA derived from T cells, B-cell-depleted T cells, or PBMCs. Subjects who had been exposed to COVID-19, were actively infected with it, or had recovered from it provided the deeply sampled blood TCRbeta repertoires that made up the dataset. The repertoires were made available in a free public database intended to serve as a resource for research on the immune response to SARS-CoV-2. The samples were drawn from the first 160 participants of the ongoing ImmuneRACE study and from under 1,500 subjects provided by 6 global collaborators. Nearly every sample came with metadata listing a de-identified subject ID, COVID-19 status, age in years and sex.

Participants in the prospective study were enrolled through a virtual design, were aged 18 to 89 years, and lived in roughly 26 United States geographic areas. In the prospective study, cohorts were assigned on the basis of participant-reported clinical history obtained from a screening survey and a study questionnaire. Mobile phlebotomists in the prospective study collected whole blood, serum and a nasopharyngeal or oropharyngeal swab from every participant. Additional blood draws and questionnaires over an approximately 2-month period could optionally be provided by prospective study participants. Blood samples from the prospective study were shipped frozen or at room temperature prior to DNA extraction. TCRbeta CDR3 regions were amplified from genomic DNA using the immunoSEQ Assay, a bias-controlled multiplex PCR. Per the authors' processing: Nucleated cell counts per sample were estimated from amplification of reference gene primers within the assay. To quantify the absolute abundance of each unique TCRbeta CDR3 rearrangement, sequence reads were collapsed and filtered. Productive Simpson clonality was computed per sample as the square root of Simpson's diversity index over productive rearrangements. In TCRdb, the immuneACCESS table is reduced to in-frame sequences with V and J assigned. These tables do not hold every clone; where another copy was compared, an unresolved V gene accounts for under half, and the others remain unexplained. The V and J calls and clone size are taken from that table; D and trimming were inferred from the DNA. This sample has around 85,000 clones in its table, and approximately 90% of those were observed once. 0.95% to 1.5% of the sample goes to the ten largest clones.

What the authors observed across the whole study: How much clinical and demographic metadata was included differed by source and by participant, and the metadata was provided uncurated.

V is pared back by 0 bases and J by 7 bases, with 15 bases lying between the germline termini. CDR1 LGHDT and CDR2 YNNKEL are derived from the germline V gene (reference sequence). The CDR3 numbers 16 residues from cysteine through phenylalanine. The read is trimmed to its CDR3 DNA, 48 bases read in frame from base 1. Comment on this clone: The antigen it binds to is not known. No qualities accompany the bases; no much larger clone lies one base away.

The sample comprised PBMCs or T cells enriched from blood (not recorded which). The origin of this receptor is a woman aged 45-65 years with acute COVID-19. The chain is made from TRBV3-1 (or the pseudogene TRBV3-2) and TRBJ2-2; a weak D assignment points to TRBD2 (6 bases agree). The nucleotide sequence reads TGTGCCAGCAGCCAAGATCAATCCGGGACTGGCGGGGAGCTGTTTTTT. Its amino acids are CASSQDQSGTGGELFF.